What follows are 19 T cell receptor beta chains derived from one specimen sequenced in a study of beta chain features in type 1 diabetes. Sequencing targeted expressed TCRB transcripts, as all isolated RNA had been reverse transcribed. Profiled with immunoSEQ multiplex PCR; TCRdb holds only in-frame clones, not every one. Here the sample spans 130,000 to 150,000 clones, roughly 7.2% being singletons. Sequenced input: central memory CD4+ T cells from blood. These receptors all stem from a woman in her 30s in good health.

Concerning this clone: The sample has other DNA sequences that encode this CDR3 too. The chain carries TRBV9 and TRBJ1-2, with unresolved D. The V and J ends lost 0 bases and 4 bases respectively, with 10 bases between them. CDR3 length: 14 residues. The germline V gene has CDR1 SGDLS and CDR2 YYNGEE. CDR3 amino acids: CASSVDRDIYGYTF. In DNA form, the CDR3 reads TGTGCCAGCAGCGTAGACAGAGATATCTATGGCTACACCTTC.

The J gene is TRBJ1-2, the V gene TRBV21-1. TRBV21-1 is marked as a pseudogene. The CDR3 extends over 16 amino acids. CDR3 nucleotides: TGTGCCAGCAGCAAAGGTCCCGCGGGAACAGGTCGGGGCTACACCTTC. Translating it yields CASSKGPAGTGRGYTF.

Concerning this clone: This CDR3 is also generated by other DNA sequences in the sample. The chain uses TRBV7-9 and TRBJ1-1, with D maybe TRBD1 (6 bases). Germline values: CDR1 SEHNR, CDR2 FQNEAQ (reference sequence). The CDR3 extends over 14 amino acids. V lost 2 bases, J lost 1 base, and 8 bases lay in between. DNA of the CDR3: TGTGCCAGCAGCTTACAGACAGGGAACACTGAAGCTTTCTTT. As protein: CASSLQTGNTEAFF.

This rearrangement joins TRBV30 to TRBJ2-5; possible D gene TRBD1, 7 bases. The CDR3 is made up of 15 amino acids. Germline CDR1 and CDR2: GTSNPN and SVGIG (reference sequence). Trimming stripped 2 bases from V and 2 bases from J, with 15 bases between. The CDR3 protein is CAWSRGTEFQETQYF. CDR3 DNA: TGTGCCTGGAGTCGCGGGACAGAATTTCAAGAGACCCAGTACTTC.

This rearrangement joins TRBV7-9 to TRBJ2-3, with 10 positions matching TRBD2. Trimming removed 5 bases from V and 8 bases from J; junction bases left unmatched: 13. CDR1 and CDR2 from the germline V gene are SEHNR and FQNEAQ (reference sequence). The CDR3 runs to 16 residues. DNA of the CDR3: TGTGCCAGCAGCCCATGGACTAGCGGAGGGGGGCGTACGCAGTATTTT. Its translation is CASSPWTSGGGRTQYF. Full variable domain (rest looked up from reference TRBV7-9 and TRBJ2-3): DTGVSQNPRHKITKRGQNVTFRCDPISEHNRLYWYRQTLGQGPEFLTYFQNEAQLEKSRLLSDRFSAERPKGSFSTLEIQRTEQGDSAMYLCASSPWTSGGGRTQYFGPGTRLTVL.

V usage is TRBV19 and J usage is TRBJ1-2, with 9 bases matching TRBD1. Losses at the gene ends were 5 bases for V and 1 base for J; bases not matched to a gene: 8. CDR3 length equals 16 residues. The germline gives CDR1 LNHDA, CDR2 SQIVND (reference sequence). The CDR3 DNA reads TGTGCCAGTAGTTCCCAACAGGGGGCGATTAACTATGGCTACACCTTC. Translated, it gives CASSSQQGAINYGYTF. The full variable domain, completed using reference TRBV19 and TRBJ1-2, is DGGITQSPKYLFRKEGQNVTLSCEQNLNHDAMYWYRQDPGQGLRLIYYSQIVNDFQKGDIAEGYSVSREKKESFPLTVTSAQKNPTAFYLCASSSQQGAINYGYTFGSGTRLTVV.

The rearrangement links TRBV21-1 to TRBJ1-1; whether TRBD1, the table's D call, matches the DNA was not checked. TRBV21-1 is a pseudogene locus. The CDR3 runs to 17 residues. For the CDR3, the DNA is TGTGCCAGCAGCAAAGTTGACTTTACAGGGTCCCTACCTGAAGCTTTCTTT. This translates into CASSKVDFTGSLPEAFF.

The chain joins TRBV7-8 to TRBJ2-7; TRBD2 matches 8 bases. Germline-derived CDR1 and CDR2 are SGHVS and FQNEAQ. The CDR3 sequence is 15 residues long. With 5 bases clipped from V and 2 bases from J, the junction kept 8 bases outside the gene matches. CDR3 loop: CASSPQLAEAYEQYF. The CDR3 DNA follows: TGTGCCAGCAGCCCACAACTAGCGGAAGCCTACGAGCAGTACTTC.

The V and J genes are TRBV7-2 and TRBJ2-7; 12 bases match TRBD2. The junction had 6 bases not matched to a gene; V was cut back by 8 bases and J by 4 bases. This CDR3 is 14 amino acids long. The germline gives CDR1 SGHTA, CDR2 FQGNSA. Written as DNA, the CDR3 is TGTGCCAGCGGACGGACTAGCGGGGAGTACGAGCAGTACTTC. As protein: CASGRTSGEYEQYF.

CDR3 DNA: TGCGCCAGCAGCTTGTTGGGACAGGGATACAATGAGCAGTTCTTC. Encoded protein: CASSLLGQGYNEQFF. The V gene is TRBV5-1, the J gene TRBJ2-1; 9 bases match TRBD1. V shed 1 base, J shed 4 bases, and the junction held 3 bases outside the gene matches. There are 15 residues in the CDR3. The germline V gene encodes CDR1 SGHRS and CDR2 YFSETQ.

V gene TRBV29-1 combines with J gene TRBJ2-7; 8 nucleotides align to TRBD1. Trimming cost V 4 bases and J 2 bases; bases outside gene matches: 10. Per the germline V gene, CDR1 is SQVTM and CDR2 is ANQGSEA. CDR3 length equals 15 residues. The CDR3 region is CSVVSQGARTYEQYF. CDR3 sequence (DNA): TGCAGCGTTGTTTCCCAGGGGGCGAGAACCTACGAGCAGTACTTC.

The chain carries TRBV10-2 and TRBJ2-7; maybe TRBD1 (6 bases). The CDR3 loop spans 14 amino acids. V was pared by 5 bases and J by 3 bases, with 14 bases between. Germline V gene data show CDR1 as WSHSY and CDR2 as SAAADI. The CDR3 DNA sequence: TGCGCCAGCAGTTCTGGGACACCTATCTACGAGCAGTACTTC. This codes for CASSSGTPIYEQYF.

This clone has just a few counts. V usage is TRBV20-1 and J usage is TRBJ2-1; unclear D gene. The germline V gene has CDR1 DFQATT and CDR2 SNEGSKA (reference sequence). The CDR3 contains 10 residues. V shed 4 bases and J shed 7 bases, with 5 bases lying between them. Here the CDR3 DNA reads TGCAGTGCTAAGAGGAATGAGCAGTTCTTC. It translates to CSAKRNEQFF.

CDR3 nucleotide sequence: TGTGCCAGCAGTTTAAGAGGGATATTGAACGAGCAGTACTTC. Amino acids: CASSLRGILNEQYF. The rearrangement links TRBV28 to TRBJ2-7; possible D gene TRBD2, 5 bases. The CDR3 extends over 14 amino acids. From germline, CDR1 is MDHEN and CDR2 SYDVKM. V was cut by 2 bases and J by 5 bases, with 13 bases left in between.

This clone was seen a few times. The V and J genes are TRBV9 and TRBJ2-2, with D tentatively TRBD2 (7 bases). Trimming removed 0 bases at V and 4 bases at J, with 16 bases between. CDR1 SGDLS and CDR2 YYNGEE come from the germline V gene. CDR3 length equals 17 residues. Written as DNA, the CDR3 is TGTGCCAGCAGCGTAGAATCGAGGGGGGGCAGCACCGGGGAGCTGTTTTTT. Protein sequence: CASSVESRGGSTGELFF.

The V call is TRBV29-1, the J call TRBJ1-1; weak D call: TRBD1 (6 bases). CDR3 length equals 13 residues. CDR1 and CDR2 (germline): SQVTM, ANQGSEA. Trimming removed 7 bases from V and 4 bases from J, with 16 bases in between. The CDR3 loop reads CSAADRSGTEAFF. Here the CDR3 DNA reads TGCAGCGCCGCAGACAGGTCGGGCACTGAAGCTTTCTTT. The full variable domain, in which reference TRBV29-1 and TRBJ1-1 provide the parts outside the CDR3, is SAVISQKPSRDICQRGTSLTIQCQVDSQVTMMFWYRQQPGQSLTLIATANQGSEATYESGFVIDKFPISRPNLTFSTLTVSNMSPEDSSIYLCSAADRSGTEAFFGQGTRLTVV.

The gene calls are TRBV5-1 and TRBJ2-7, with a weak D call TRBD1 (6 bases). The V and J ends lost 2 bases and 6 bases respectively, with 15 bases between them. Looked up from germline, CDR1 is SGHRS and CDR2 is YFSETQ. The CDR3 is made up of 14 amino acids. DNA for the CDR3: TGCGCCAGCAGCTTCGTACAGGGATCCGGCGAGCAGTACTTC. This translates into CASSFVQGSGEQYF.

This clone was counted a few times. The chain carries TRBV5-5 and TRBJ2-4; the D gene is possibly TRBD1 (6 bases). CDR1 is SGHKS and CDR2 is YYEKEE in the germline V gene (reference sequence). Trimming pared 7 bases from V and 0 bases from J, leaving 11 bases between. This CDR3 comprises 14 residues. The CDR3 sequence is CASGGSLAKNIQYF. The CDR3 DNA sequence: TGTGCCAGCGGGGGCAGCCTAGCCAAAAACATTCAGTACTTC.

This clone came up a few times. V is TRBV7-9 and J is TRBJ2-5, with a weak D call TRBD2 (7 bases). Germline CDR1 reads SEHNR; CDR2 reads FQNEAQ (reference sequence). The V and J ends lost 5 bases and 3 bases respectively, with 13 bases between them. This CDR3 spans 14 amino acids. The CDR3 DNA is TGTGCCAGCAGCCGGGGGCTAGCGGAAGAGACCCAGTACTTC. Residues: CASSRGLAEETQYF.